The clone carrying this TCR beta chain was observed a handful of times. The investigators reverse transcribed all of the isolated RNA, so they sequenced expressed TCRB transcripts. Clones were sequenced by immunoSEQ multiplex PCR, and TCRdb holds only the in-frame ones, with some missing. The sample records 300,000 to 450,000 clones, roughly 12% being singletons. Germline V CDR1 and CDR2: SGDLS, YYNGEE. V lost 4 bases and J lost 6; bases outside the gene matches: 6. CDR3 size: 15 residues. The data derive from a study of beta chain features in type 1 diabetes. The genes are TRBV9 and TRBJ2-2; 10 bases align to TRBD1. This sequence was found in a man between 18 and 29 years old in good health. The sample consisted of naive CD4+ T cells from blood. Here the CDR3 DNA reads TGTGCCAGCAGCCCATCCGGGACAGGGGCCGGGGAGCTGTTTTTT. This codes for CASSPSGTGAGELFF. Supplemented by reference TRBV9 and TRBJ2-2, the full variable domain reads DSGVTQTPKHLITATGQRVTLRCSPRSGDLSVYWYQQSLDQGLQFLIQYYNGEERAKGNILERFSAQQFPDLHSELNLSSLELGDSALYFCASSPSGTGAGELFFGEGSRLTVL.